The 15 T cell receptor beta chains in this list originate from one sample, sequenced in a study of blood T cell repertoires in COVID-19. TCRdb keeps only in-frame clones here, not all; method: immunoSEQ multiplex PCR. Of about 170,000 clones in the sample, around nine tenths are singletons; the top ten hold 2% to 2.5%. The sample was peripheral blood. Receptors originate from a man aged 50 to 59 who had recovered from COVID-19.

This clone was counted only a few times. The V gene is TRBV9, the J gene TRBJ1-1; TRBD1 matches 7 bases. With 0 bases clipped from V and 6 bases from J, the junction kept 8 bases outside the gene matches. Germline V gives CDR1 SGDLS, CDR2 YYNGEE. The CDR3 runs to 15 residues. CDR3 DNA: TGTGCCAGCAGCGTAGGTCCAGGGGGTTTCGCTGAAGCTTTCTTT. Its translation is CASSVGPGGFAEAFF.

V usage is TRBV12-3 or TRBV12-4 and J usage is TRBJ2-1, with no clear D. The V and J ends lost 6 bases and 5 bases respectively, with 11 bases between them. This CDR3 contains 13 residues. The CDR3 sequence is CASSRPGHNEQFF. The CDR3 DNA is TGTGCCAGCAGCCGACCTGGGCACAATGAGCAGTTCTTC.

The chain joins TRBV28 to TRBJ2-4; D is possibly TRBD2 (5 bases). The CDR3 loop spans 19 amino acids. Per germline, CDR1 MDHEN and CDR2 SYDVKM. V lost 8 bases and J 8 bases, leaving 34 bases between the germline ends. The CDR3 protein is CASLDKLAHSGQKRDIQYF. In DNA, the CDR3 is TGTGCCAGCCTTGATAAACTCGCCCATTCCGGGCAGAAGAGGGACATTCAGTACTTC. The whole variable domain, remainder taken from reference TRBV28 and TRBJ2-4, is DVKVTQSSRYLVKRTGEKVFLECVQDMDHENMFWYRQDPGLGLRLIYFSYDVKMKEKGDIPEGYSVSREKKERFSLILESASTNQTSMYLCASLDKLAHSGQKRDIQYFGAGTRLSVL.

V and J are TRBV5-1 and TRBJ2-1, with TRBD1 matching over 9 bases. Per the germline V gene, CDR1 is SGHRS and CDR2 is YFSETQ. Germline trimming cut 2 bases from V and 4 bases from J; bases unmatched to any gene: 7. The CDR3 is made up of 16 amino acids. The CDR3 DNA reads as TGCGCCAGCAGCTTTAGTTCCGGGACAGGGTACAATGAGCAGTTCTTC. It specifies CASSFSSGTGYNEQFF.

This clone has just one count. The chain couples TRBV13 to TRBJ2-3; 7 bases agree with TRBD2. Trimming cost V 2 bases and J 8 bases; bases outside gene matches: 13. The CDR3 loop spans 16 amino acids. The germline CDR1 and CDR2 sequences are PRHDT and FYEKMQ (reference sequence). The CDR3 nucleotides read TGTGCCAGCAGCTTACCCTCACTAGCGAGTTTAAGTACGCAGTATTTT. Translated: CASSLPSLASLSTQYF. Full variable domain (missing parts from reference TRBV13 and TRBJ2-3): AAGVIQSPRHLIKEKRETATLKCYPIPRHDTVYWYQQGPGQDPQFLISFYEKMQSDKGSIPDRFSAQQFSDYHSELNMSSLELGDSALYFCASSLPSLASLSTQYFGPGTRLTVL.

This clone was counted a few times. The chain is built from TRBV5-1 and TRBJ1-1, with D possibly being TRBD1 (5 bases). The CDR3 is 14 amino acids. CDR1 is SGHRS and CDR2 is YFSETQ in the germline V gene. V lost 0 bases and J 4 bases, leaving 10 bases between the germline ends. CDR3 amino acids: CASSLGGQGTEAFF. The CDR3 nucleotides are TGCGCCAGCAGCTTGGGGGGCCAAGGCACTGAAGCTTTCTTT.

The CDR3 DNA is TGTGCCAGTAGTAGCAGGGGGCACGAAAATTCACCCCTCCACTTT. Translated, it gives CASSSRGHENSPLHF. The J gene is TRBJ1-6, the V gene TRBV19; 8 nucleotides align to TRBD1. Germline loops: CDR1 LNHDA, CDR2 SQIVND (reference sequence). After removal of 4 bases from V and 7 bases from J, the junction contained 6 bases not matched to a gene. This CDR3 has 15 amino acids.

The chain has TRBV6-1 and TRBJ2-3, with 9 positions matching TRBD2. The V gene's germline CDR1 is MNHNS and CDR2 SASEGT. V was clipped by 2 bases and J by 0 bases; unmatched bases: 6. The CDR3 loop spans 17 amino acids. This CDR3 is CASSEIAGATSTDTQYF. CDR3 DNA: TGTGCCAGCAGTGAAATAGCGGGGGCAACTAGCACAGATACGCAGTATTTT.

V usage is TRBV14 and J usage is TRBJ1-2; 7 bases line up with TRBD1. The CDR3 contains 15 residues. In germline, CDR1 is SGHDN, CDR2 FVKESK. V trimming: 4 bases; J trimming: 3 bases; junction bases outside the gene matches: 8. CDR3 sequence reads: CASSLRGQTDYGYTF. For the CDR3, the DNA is TGTGCCAGCAGCCTAAGGGGACAGACCGACTATGGCTACACCTTC.

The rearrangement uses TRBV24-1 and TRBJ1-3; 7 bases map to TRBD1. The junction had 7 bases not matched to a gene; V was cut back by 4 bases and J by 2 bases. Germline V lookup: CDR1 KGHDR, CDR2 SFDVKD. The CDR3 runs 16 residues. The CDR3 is CATSDNRGGPGNTIYF. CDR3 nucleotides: TGTGCCACCAGTGACAACAGGGGTGGTCCTGGAAACACCATATATTTT.

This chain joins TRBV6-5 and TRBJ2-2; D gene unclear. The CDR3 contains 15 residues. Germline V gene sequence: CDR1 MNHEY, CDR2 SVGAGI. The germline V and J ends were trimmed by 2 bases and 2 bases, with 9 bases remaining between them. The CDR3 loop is CASSYQDLNTGELFF. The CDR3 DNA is TGTGCCAGCAGTTACCAGGATCTTAACACCGGGGAGCTGTTTTTT.

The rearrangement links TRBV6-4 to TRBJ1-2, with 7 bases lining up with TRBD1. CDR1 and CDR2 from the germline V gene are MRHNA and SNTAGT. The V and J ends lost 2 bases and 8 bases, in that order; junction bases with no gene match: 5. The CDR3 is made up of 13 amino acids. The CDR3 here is CASSDRGLGGYTF. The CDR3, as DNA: TGTGCCAGCAGTGACAGGGGGCTAGGAGGCTACACCTTC.

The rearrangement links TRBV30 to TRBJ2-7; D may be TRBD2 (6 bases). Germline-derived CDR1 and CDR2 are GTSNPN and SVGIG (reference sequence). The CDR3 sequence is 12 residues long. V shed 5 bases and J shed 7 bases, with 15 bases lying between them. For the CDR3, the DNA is TGTGCCTGGGGGGGGAGCCGAGGAGAGCAGTACTTC. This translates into CAWGGSRGEQYF.

CDR3 nucleotides: TGTGCCAGCTCGCTACAGGAGATCTACGAGCAGTACTTC. Its translation is CASSLQEIYEQYF. This chain joins TRBV18 and TRBJ2-7, with a possible D match to TRBD1 (5 bases). Trimming shortened V by 6 bases and J by 3 bases, and 12 bases separated the two germline ends. CDR1 is KGHSH and CDR2 is LQKENI in the germline V gene. This CDR3 region has 13 residues. The full variable domain, completed using reference TRBV18 and TRBJ2-7, is NAGVMQNPRHLVRRRGQEARLRCSPMKGHSHVYWYRQLPEEGLKFMVYLQKENIIDESGMPKERFSAEFPKEGPSILRIQQVVRGDSAAYFCASSLQEIYEQYFGPGTRLTVT.

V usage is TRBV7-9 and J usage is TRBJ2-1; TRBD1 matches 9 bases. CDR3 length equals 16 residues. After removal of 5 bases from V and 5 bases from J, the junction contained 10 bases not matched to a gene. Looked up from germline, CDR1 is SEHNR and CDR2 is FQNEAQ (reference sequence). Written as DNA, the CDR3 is TGTGCCAGCAGCCAAATATCGGGACAGGGCAACAATGAGCAGTTCTTC. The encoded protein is CASSQISGQGNNEQFF.